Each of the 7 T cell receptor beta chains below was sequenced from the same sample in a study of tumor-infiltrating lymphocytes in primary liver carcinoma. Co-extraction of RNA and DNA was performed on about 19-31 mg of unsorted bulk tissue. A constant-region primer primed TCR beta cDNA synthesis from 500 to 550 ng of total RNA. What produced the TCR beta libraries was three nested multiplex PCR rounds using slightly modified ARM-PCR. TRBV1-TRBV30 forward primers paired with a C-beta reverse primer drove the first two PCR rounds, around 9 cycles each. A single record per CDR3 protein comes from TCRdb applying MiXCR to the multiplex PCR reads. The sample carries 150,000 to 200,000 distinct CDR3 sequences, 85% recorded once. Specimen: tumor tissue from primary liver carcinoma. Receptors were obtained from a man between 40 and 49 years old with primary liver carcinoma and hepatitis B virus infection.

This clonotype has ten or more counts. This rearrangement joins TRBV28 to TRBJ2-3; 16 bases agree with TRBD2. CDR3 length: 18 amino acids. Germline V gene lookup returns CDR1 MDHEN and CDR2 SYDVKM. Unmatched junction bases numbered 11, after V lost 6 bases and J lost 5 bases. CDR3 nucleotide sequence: TGTGCCAGCAGCCTACCAGGGACTAGCGGGAGGGCCATAGATACGCAGTATTTT. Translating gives CASSLPGTSGRAIDTQYF.

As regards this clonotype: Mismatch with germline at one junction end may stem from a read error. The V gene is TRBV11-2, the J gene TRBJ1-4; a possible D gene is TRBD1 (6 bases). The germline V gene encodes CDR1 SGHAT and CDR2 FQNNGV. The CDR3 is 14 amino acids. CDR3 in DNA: TGTGCCAGCAGCTTAAATCTTGGGGGCCTCAGGCTGTTATTT. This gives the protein CASSLNLGGLRLLF.

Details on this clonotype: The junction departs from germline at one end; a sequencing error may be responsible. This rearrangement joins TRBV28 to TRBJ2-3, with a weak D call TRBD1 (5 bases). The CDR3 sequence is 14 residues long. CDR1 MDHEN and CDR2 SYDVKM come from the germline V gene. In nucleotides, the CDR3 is TGTGCCAGCTCTAAGACAGCTCTGACAGATGCGCAGTATTTT. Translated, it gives CASSKTALTDAQYF.

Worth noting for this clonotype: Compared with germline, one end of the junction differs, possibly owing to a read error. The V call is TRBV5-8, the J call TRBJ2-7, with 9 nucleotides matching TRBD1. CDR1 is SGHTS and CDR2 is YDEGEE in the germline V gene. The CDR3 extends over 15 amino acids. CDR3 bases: TGTGCCAACAGCTTACACGGACAGGGGACCTACGAGCAGTACTTC. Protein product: CANSLHGQGTYEQYF.

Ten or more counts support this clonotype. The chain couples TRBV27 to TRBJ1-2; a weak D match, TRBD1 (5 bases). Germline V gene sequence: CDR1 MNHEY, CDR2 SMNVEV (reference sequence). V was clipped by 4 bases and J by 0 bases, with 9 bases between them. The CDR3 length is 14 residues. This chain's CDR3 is CASSSGTANYGYTF. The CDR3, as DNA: TGTGCCAGCAGTTCCGGGACGGCTAACTATGGCTACACCTTC.

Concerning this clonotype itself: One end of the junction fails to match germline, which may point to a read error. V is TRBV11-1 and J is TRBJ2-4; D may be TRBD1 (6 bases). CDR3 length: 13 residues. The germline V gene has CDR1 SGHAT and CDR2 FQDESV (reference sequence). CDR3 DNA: TGTACCAGCAGCCGTAAACAGGGTGAGATTCAGTACTTC. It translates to CTSSRKQGEIQYF.

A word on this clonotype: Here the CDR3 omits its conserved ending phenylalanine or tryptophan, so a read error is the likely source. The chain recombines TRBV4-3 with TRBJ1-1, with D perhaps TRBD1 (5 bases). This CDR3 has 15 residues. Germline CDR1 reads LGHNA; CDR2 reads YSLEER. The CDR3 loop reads CDSSQANRKNTEAFI. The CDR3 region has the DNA TGCGACAGCAGCCAAGCGAACAGGAAGAACACTGAAGCTTTCATT.